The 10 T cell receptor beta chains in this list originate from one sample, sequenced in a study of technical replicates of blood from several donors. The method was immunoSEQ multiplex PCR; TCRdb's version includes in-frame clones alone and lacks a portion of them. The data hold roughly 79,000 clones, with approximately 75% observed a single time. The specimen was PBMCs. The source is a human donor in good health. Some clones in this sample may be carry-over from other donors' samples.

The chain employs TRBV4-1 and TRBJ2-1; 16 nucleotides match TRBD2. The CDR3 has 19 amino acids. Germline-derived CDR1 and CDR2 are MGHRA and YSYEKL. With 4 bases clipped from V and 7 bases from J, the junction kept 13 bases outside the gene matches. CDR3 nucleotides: TGCGCCAGCAGCCGGGAAGGTGGGACTAGCGGGGGGGGGCGGAATGAGCAGTTCTTC. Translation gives CASSREGGTSGGGRNEQFF.

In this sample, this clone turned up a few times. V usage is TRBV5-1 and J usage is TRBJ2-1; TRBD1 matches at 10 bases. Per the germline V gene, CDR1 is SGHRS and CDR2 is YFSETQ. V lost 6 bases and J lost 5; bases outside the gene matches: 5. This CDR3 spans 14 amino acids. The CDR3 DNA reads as TGCGCCAGCACCCCGACAGGGGGCCACAATGAGCAGTTCTTC. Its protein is CASTPTGGHNEQFF.

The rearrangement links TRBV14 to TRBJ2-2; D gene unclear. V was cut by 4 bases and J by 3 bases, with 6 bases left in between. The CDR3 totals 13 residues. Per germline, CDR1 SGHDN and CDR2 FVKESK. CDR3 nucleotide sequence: TGTGCCAGCAGCCTCTTTTACACCGGGGAGCTGTTTTTT. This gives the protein CASSLFYTGELFF.

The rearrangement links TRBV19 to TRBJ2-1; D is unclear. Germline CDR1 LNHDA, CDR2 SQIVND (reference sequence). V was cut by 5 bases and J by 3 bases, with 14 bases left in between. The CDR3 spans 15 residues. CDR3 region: CASSALERLYNEQFF. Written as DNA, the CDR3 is TGTGCCAGTAGTGCCCTAGAGAGGCTCTACAATGAGCAGTTCTTC.

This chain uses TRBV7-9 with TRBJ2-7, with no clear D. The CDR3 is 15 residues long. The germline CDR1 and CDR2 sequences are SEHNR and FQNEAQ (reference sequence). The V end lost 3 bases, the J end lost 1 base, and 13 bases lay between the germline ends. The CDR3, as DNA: TGTGCCAGCAGCTTGGGCTATCAGTGGTCCTACGAGCAGTACTTC. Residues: CASSLGYQWSYEQYF.

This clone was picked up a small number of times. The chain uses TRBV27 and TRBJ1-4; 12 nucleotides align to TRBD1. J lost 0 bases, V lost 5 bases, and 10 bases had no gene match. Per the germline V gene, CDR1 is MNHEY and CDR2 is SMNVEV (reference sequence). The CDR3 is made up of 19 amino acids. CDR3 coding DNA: TGTGCCAGCAGTCCGCGGGACAGGGGGCGAATCTCAACTAATGAAAAACTGTTTTTT. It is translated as CASSPRDRGRISTNEKLFF.

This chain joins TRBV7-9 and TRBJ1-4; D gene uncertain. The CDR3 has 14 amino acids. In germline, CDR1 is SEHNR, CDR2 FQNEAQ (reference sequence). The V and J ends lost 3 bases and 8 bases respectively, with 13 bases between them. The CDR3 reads CASSFDSRHEKLFF. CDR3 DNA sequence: TGTGCCAGCAGCTTTGATAGTCGCCACGAAAAACTGTTTTTT.

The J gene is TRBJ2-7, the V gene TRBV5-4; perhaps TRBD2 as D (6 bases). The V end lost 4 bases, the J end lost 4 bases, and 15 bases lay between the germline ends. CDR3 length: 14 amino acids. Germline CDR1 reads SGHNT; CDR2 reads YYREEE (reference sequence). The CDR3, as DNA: TGTGCCAGCAGCGCGGGACCGGTAGTGTACGAGCAGTACTTC. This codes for CASSAGPVVYEQYF.

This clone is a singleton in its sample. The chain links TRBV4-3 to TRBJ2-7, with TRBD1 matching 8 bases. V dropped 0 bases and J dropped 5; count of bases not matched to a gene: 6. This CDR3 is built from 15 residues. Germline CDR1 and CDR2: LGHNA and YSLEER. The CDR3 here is CASSQDHGTGDEQYF. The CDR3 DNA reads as TGCGCCAGCAGCCAAGATCACGGGACAGGCGACGAGCAGTACTTC.

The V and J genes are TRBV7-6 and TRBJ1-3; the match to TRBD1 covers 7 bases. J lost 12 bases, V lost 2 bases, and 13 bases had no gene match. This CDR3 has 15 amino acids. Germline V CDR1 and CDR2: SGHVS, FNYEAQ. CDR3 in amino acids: CASSLITGVAHHIYF. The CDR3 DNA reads TGTGCCAGCAGCTTAATCACAGGGGTGGCACACCACATATATTTT.